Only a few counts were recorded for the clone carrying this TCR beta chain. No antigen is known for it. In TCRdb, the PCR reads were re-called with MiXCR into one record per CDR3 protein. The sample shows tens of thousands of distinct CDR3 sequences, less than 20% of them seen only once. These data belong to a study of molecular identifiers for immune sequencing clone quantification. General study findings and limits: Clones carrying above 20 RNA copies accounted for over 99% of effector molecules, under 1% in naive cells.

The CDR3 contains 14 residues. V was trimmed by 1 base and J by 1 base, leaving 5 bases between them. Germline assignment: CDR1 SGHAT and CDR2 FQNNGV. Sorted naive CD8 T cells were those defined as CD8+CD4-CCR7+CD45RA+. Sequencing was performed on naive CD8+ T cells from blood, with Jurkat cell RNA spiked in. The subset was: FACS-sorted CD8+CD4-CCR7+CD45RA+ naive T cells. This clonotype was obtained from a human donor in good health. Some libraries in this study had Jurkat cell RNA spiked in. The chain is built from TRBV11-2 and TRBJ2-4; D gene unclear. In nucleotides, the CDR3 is TGTGCCAGCAGCTTAGGCGATGCCAAAAACATTCAGTACTTC. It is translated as CASSLGDAKNIQYF.